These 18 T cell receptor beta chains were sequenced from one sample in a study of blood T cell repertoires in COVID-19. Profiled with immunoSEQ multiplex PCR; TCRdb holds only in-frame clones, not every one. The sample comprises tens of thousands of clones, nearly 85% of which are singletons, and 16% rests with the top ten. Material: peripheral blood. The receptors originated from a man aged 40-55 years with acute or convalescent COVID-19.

CDR3 bases: TGTGCCACCTCTCCAGGCCTCAACTCCTACGAGCAGTACTTC. It encodes CATSPGLNSYEQYF. This chain uses TRBV11-2 with TRBJ2-7; D uncertain. The CDR3 runs 14 residues. Germline-derived CDR1 and CDR2 are SGHAT and FQNNGV. V was cut by 10 bases and J by 0 bases, with 16 bases left in between.

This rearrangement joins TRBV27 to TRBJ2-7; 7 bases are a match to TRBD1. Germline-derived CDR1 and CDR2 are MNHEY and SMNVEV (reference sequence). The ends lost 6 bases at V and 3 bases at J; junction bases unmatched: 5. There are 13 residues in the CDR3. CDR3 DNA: TGTGCCAGCAGCAGGGACAGAAACTACGAGCAGTACTTC. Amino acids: CASSRDRNYEQYF.

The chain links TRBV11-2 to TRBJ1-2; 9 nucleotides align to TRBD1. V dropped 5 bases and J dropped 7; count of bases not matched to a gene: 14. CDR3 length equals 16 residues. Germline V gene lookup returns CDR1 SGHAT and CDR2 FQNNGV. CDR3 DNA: TGTGCCAGCAGCCGGGGCCCGGGACAGGGAGTAGTTGGCTACACCTTC. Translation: CASSRGPGQGVVGYTF. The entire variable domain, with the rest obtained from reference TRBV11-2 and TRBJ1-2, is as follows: EAGVAQSPRYKIIEKRQSVAFWCNPISGHATLYWYQQILGQGPKLLIQFQNNGVVDDSQLPKDRFSAERLKGVDSTLKIQPAKLEDSAVYLCASSRGPGQGVVGYTFGSGTRLTVV.

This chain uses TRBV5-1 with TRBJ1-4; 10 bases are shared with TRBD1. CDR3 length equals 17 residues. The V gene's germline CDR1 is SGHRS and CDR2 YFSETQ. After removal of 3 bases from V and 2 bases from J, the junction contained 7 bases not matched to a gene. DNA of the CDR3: TGCGCCAGCAGCTCATCAGGGACAGGGGCGACTAATGAAAAACTGTTTTTT. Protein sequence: CASSSSGTGATNEKLFF.

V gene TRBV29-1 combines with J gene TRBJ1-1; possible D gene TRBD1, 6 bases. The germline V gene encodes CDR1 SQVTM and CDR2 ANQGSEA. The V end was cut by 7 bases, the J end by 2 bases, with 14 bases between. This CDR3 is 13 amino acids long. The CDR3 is CSGTGFVNTEAFF. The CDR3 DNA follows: TGCAGCGGTACAGGGTTTGTCAACACTGAAGCTTTCTTT. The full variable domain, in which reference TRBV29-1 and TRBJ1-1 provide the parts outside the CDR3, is SAVISQKPSRDICQRGTSLTIQCQVDSQVTMMFWYRQQPGQSLTLIATANQGSEATYESGFVIDKFPISRPNLTFSTLTVSNMSPEDSSIYLCSGTGFVNTEAFFGQGTRLTVV.

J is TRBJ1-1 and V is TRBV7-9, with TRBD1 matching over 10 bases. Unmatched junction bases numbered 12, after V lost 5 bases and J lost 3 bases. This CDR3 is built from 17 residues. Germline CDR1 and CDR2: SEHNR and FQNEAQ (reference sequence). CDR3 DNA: TGTGCCAGCAGCGCCCGGGACAGGGGCATTTCGGACACTGAAGCTTTCTTT. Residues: CASSARDRGISDTEAFF.

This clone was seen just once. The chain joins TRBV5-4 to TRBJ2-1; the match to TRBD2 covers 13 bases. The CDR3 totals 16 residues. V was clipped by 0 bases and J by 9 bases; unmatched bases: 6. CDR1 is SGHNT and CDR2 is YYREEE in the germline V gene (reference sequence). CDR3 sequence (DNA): TGTGCCAGCAGCTTGGGAGGGACTAGCGGGATAGGTGAGCAGTTCTTC. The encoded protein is CASSLGGTSGIGEQFF.

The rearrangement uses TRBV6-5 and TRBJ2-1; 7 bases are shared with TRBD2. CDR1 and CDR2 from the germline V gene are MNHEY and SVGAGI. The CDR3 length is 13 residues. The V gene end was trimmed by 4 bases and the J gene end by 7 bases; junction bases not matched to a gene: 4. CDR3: CASSSTSRNEQFF. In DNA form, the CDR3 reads TGTGCCAGCAGTTCGACTAGCCGGAATGAGCAGTTCTTC.

The CDR3 nucleotides are TGTGCCAGCAGTTACAGCGGCAATAGCAATCAGCCCCAGCATTTT. Translated: CASSYSGNSNQPQHF. J is TRBJ1-5 and V is TRBV6-5, with D hard to call. CDR1 is MNHEY and CDR2 is SVGAGI in the germline V gene. V was cut by 2 bases and J by 0 bases, with 8 bases left in between. This CDR3 region has 15 residues.

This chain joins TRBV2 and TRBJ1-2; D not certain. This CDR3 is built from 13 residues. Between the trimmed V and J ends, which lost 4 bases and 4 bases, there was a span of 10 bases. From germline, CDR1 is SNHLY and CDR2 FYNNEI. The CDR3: CASSVNEPYGYTF. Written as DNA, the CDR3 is TGTGCCAGCAGTGTGAACGAGCCCTATGGCTACACCTTC.

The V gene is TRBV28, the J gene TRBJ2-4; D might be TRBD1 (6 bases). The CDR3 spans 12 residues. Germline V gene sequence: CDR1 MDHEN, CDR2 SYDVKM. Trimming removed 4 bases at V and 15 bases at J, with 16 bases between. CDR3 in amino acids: CASSSGNRERYF. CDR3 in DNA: TGTGCCAGCAGTTCTGGGAACAGGGAGCGGTACTTC. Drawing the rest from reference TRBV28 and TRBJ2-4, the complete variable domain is DVKVTQSSRYLVKRTGEKVFLECVQDMDHENMFWYRQDPGLGLRLIYFSYDVKMKEKGDIPEGYSVSREKKERFSLILESASTNQTSMYLCASSSGNRERYFGAGTRLSVL.

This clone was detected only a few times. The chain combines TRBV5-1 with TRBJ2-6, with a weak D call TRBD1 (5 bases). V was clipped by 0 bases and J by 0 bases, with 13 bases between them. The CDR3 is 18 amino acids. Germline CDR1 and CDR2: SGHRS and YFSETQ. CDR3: CASSLGQLSVSGANVLTF. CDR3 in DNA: TGCGCCAGCAGCTTGGGACAGCTTTCAGTCTCTGGGGCCAACGTCCTGACTTTC. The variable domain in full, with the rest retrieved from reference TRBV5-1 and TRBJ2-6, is KAGVTQTPRYLIKTRGQQVTLSCSPISGHRSVSWYQQTPGQGLQFLFEYFSETQRNKGNFPGRFSGRQFSNSRSEMNVSTLELGDSALYLCASSLGQLSVSGANVLTFGAGSRLTVL.

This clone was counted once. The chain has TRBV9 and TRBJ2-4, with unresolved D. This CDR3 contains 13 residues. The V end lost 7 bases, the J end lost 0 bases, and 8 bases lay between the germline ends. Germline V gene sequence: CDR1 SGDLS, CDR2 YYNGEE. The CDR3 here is CASSPVAKNIQYF. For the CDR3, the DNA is TGTGCCAGCTCTCCGGTAGCCAAAAACATTCAGTACTTC.

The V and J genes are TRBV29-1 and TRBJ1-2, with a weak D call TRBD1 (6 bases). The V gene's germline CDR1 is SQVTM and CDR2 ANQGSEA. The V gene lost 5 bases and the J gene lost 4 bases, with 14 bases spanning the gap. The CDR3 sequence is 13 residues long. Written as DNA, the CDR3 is TGCAGCGTTTCTGGGACATTGAGCTATGGCTACACCTTC. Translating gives CSVSGTLSYGYTF.

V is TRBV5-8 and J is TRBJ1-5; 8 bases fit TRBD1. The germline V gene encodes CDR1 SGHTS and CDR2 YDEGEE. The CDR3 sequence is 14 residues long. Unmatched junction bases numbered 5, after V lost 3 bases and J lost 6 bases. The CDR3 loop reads CASSSQGASQPQHF. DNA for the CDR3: TGTGCCAGCAGCTCTCAGGGGGCTAGTCAGCCCCAGCATTTT.

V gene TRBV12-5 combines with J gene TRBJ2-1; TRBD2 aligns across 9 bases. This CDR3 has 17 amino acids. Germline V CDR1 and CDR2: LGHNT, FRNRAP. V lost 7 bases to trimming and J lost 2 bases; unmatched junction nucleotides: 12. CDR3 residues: CASVRSSGELAYNEQFF. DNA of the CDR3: TGTGCTAGTGTCCGGTCTAGCGGGGAACTTGCCTACAATGAGCAGTTCTTC. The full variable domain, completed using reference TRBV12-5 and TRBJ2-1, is DARVTQTPRHKVTEMGQEVTMRCQPILGHNTVFWYRQTMMQGLELLAYFRNRAPLDDSGMPKDRFSAEMPDATLATLKIQPSEPRDSAVYFCASVRSSGELAYNEQFFGPGTRLTVL.

CDR3 DNA sequence: TGTGCCAGTAGTATAGCCAGATTTGAGACCCAGTACTTC. The encoded protein is CASSIARFETQYF. V is TRBV19 and J is TRBJ2-5; D is undetermined. The V and J ends lost 1 base and 5 bases respectively, with 8 bases between them. Germline-derived CDR1 and CDR2 are LNHDA and SQIVND (reference sequence). The CDR3 spans 13 residues.

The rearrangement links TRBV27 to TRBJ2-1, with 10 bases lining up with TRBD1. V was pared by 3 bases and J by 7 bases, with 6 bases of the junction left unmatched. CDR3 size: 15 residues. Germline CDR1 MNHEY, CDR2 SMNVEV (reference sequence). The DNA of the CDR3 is TGTGCCAGCAGTTTGGGACAGGGGTTCGGGAATGAGCAGTTCTTC. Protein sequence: CASSLGQGFGNEQFF.